These 17 T cell receptor beta chains were sequenced from one sample in a study of identical twins' blood T cells. Each CDR3 protein is one row after TCRdb ran MiXCR on the 5' RACE reads. The table includes hundreds of thousands of distinct CDR3 sequences, about 28% detected once. The sample consisted of PBMCs. The origin of the receptors is a woman aged 18-50 years in good health.

The table lists this clonotype with a few counts. This chain connects TRBV25-1 to TRBJ1-4, with D perhaps matching TRBD1 (5 bases). In germline, CDR1 is MGHDK, CDR2 SYGVNS. Trimming removed 4 bases from V and 8 bases from J, with 8 bases in between. This CDR3 comprises 12 residues. The CDR3, as DNA: TGTGCCAGCAGTGGTAACAGGGAAAAACTGTTTTTT. Translated, it gives CASSGNREKLFF.

This clonotype has ten or more counts. The rearrangement links TRBV10-2 to TRBJ1-1; D gene ambiguous. CDR1 and CDR2 from the germline V gene are WSHSY and SAAADI. The CDR3 sequence is 15 residues long. V lost 3 bases, J lost 3 bases, and 14 bases lay in between. The CDR3 coding sequence is TGCGCCAGCAGTGATCGGAAGTGGGGATACACTGAAGCTTTCTTT. Translating gives CASSDRKWGYTEAFF.

J is TRBJ2-3 and V is TRBV2; TRBD2 matches 8 bases. V dropped 9 bases and J dropped 1; count of bases not matched to a gene: 6. This CDR3 has 14 residues. CDR1 and CDR2 (germline): SNHLY, FYNNEI. In DNA form, the CDR3 reads TGTGCCAGAACGAGCGGGAGCGGCACAGATACGCAGTATTTT. Its translation is CARTSGSGTDTQYF.

A remark on this clonotype: One junction end disagrees with the germline gene, perhaps due to a read error. The J gene is TRBJ2-1, the V gene TRBV20-1; D gene unclear. The CDR3 is made up of 11 amino acids. CDR1 is DFQATT, CDR2 SNEGSKA, per germline (reference sequence). The CDR3 protein is CSASPYNKQFF. CDR3 coding DNA: TGCAGTGCCAGCCCCTACAATAAGCAGTTCTTC.

This clonotype occurred a few times. The rearrangement uses TRBV7-8 and TRBJ2-2, with TRBD1 matching 7 bases. The germline V gene encodes CDR1 SGHVS and CDR2 FQNEAQ. V lost 6 bases, J lost 5 bases, and 6 bases stayed unmatched. This CDR3 is built from 14 residues. For the CDR3, the DNA is TGTGCCAGCAGGGCCGGGACAGCAACCGGGGAGCTGTTTTTT. Translation gives CASRAGTATGELFF. Supplemented by reference TRBV7-8 and TRBJ2-2, the full variable domain reads GAGVSQSPRYKVAKRGQDVALRCDPISGHVSLFWYQQALGQGPEFLTYFQNEAQLDKSGLPSDRFFAERPEGSVSTLKIQRTQQEDSAVYLCASRAGTATGELFFGEGSRLTVL.

This clonotype was counted a few times. The gene calls are TRBV6-5 and TRBJ1-3, with D unclear. The CDR3 is made up of 15 amino acids. Germline CDR1 and CDR2: MNHEY and SVGAGI. Trimming left V 8 bases short and J 0 bases short, with 14 bases between. The CDR3 bases are TGTGCCAGCCTGGCAGACTCAAGCTCTGGAAACACCATATATTTT. Amino acid sequence: CASLADSSSGNTIYF.

This clonotype showed up just a few times. This chain links TRBV10-3 with TRBJ2-1; no firm D call. There are 14 residues in the CDR3. Germline lookup yields CDR1 ENHRY and CDR2 SYGVKD. V shed 1 base and J shed 13 bases, with 17 bases lying between them. CDR3 DNA: TGTGCCATCAGTGAGTTCGGGCATCTATTCCCCCAGTTCTTC. It specifies CAISEFGHLFPQFF.

This chain links TRBV20-1 with TRBJ2-3, with D tentatively TRBD2 (6 bases). Germline V gene sequence: CDR1 DFQATT, CDR2 SNEGSKA (reference sequence). Trimming cost V 5 bases and J 10 bases, with 19 bases left between them. CDR3 length: 13 residues. CDR3 sequence: CSAVGGPGVAQYF. CDR3 coding DNA: TGCAGTGCTGTCGGGGGTCCTGGAGTTGCGCAGTATTTT.

This clonotype was detected a few times. The chain links TRBV20-1 to TRBJ2-7; 7 positions match TRBD1. The CDR3 contains 15 residues. The ends lost 0 bases at V and 2 bases at J; junction bases unmatched: 7. Germline CDR1 DFQATT, CDR2 SNEGSKA (reference sequence). CDR3 sequence reads: CSARDGKQGTYEQYF. DNA for the CDR3: TGCAGTGCTAGAGATGGAAAACAGGGGACCTACGAGCAGTACTTC.

This chain uses TRBV7-9 with TRBJ2-7; the D is unclear. Germline loops: CDR1 SEHNR, CDR2 FQNEAQ (reference sequence). The CDR3 runs 15 residues. V lost 5 bases and J 5 bases, leaving 19 bases between the germline ends. The CDR3 DNA is TGTGCCAGCAGCGGTGATATACCCCGCGTCAACGAGCAGTACTTC. Its protein is CASSGDIPRVNEQYF.

The rearrangement joins TRBV2 to TRBJ2-2; D gene unclear. CDR3 length equals 13 residues. V lost 6 bases, J lost 7 bases, and 12 bases lay in between. Germline-derived CDR1 and CDR2 are SNHLY and FYNNEI. The CDR3 DNA reads as TGTGCCAGCAGAGTCGATTCTTTCGGGGAGCTGTTTTTT. This encodes CASRVDSFGELFF.

This clonotype occurred once. The chain couples TRBV11-3 to TRBJ1-1; TRBD1 matches 8 bases. V was pared by 5 bases and J by 4 bases, with 9 bases of the junction left unmatched. This CDR3 region has 15 residues. Germline lookup yields CDR1 SGHNT and CDR2 YENEEA. The CDR3 is CASSPRTGPGTEAFF. The DNA for the CDR3 is TGTGCCAGCAGCCCGCGGACAGGGCCGGGCACTGAAGCTTTCTTT.

The rearrangement uses TRBV29-1 and TRBJ1-5; D is possibly TRBD1 (6 bases). Trimming left V 3 bases short and J 4 bases short, with 10 bases between. The length of the CDR3 is 13 residues. Germline V CDR1 and CDR2: SQVTM, ANQGSEA. DNA of the CDR3: TGCAGCGTTGAGGGGGGGGCTAATCAGCCCCAGCATTTT. This gives the protein CSVEGGANQPQHF.

This clonotype has a single count. The V call is TRBV21-1, the J call TRBJ2-3. TRBV21-1 is a pseudogene locus. The CDR3 length is 13 residues. The DNA for the CDR3 is TGTGCCAGCAGCGTCACGTCCGCAGATACGCAGTATTTT. This encodes CASSVTSADTQYF.

The CDR3 DNA follows: TGTGCCAGCAGCCAACACGGGACAGCCGAGCAGTACTTC. Translation gives CASSQHGTAEQYF. This sequence joins TRBV4-2 and TRBJ2-7; 7 bases match TRBD1. The germline V gene encodes CDR1 LGHNA and CDR2 YNFKEQ. V was pared by 2 bases and J by 6 bases, with 4 bases of the junction left unmatched. This CDR3 is built from 13 residues.

The J gene is TRBJ1-2, the V gene TRBV29-1; possible D gene TRBD1, 5 bases. Trimming cost V 8 bases and J 8 bases, with 18 bases left between them. Germline V gives CDR1 SQVTM, CDR2 ANQGSEA. The CDR3 totals 12 residues. In nucleotides, the CDR3 is TGCAGCATCGTACGGGGGACCGGGGGCTACACCTTC. It is translated as CSIVRGTGGYTF. Looking up the rest from reference TRBV29-1 and TRBJ1-2 gives the full variable domain: SAVISQKPSRDICQRGTSLTIQCQVDSQVTMMFWYRQQPGQSLTLIATANQGSEATYESGFVIDKFPISRPNLTFSTLTVSNMSPEDSSIYLCSIVRGTGGYTFGSGTRLTVV.

This clonotype has only a few counts. The chain is built from TRBV20-1 and TRBJ2-5; D unresolved. Trimming removed 2 bases at V and 4 bases at J, with 11 bases between. CDR3 length: 13 residues. The V gene's germline CDR1 is DFQATT and CDR2 SNEGSKA (reference sequence). The CDR3 protein is CSARIGRGETQYF. The CDR3 bases are TGCAGTGCTAGAATAGGACGTGGAGAGACCCAGTACTTC.